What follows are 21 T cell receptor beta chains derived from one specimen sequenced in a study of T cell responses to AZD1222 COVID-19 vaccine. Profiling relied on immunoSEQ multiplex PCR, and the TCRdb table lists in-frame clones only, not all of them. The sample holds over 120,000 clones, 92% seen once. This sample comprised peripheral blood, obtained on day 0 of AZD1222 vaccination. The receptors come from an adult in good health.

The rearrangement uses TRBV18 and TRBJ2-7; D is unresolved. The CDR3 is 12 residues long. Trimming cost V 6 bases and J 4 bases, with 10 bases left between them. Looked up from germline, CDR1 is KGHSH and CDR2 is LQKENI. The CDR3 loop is CASSAIPYEQYF. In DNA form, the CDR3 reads TGTGCCAGCTCGGCGATTCCTTACGAGCAGTACTTC.

Here the CDR3 DNA reads TGCGCCAGCAGTGAACGGGGCGGCTATGGCTACACCTTC. Encoded protein: CASSERGGYGYTF. J is TRBJ1-2 and V is TRBV10-1; D is perhaps TRBD1 (5 bases). V lost 3 bases and J lost 4, with 9 bases in between. Germline CDR1 reads WNHNN; CDR2 reads SYGVQD (reference sequence). CDR3 length: 13 amino acids.

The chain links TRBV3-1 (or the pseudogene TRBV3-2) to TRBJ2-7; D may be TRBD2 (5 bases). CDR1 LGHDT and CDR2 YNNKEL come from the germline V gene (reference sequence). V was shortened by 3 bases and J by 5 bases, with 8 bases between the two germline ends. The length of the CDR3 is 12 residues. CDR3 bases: TGTGCCAGCAGCCAGTCCGGGAACGAGCAGTACTTC. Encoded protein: CASSQSGNEQYF.

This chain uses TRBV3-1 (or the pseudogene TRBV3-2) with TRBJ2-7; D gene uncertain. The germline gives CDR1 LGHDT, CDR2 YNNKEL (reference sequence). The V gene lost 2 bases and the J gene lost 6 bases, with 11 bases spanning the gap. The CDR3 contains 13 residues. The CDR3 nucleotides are TGTGCCAGCAGCCAACCCCGGTCCGGCGAGCAGTACTTC. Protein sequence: CASSQPRSGEQYF.

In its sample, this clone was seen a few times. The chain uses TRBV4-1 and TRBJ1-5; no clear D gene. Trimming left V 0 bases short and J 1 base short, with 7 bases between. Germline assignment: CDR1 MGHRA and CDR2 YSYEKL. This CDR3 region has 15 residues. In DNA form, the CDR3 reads TGCGCCAGCAGCCAAGATCGGATGAGCAATCAGCCCCAGCATTTT. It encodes CASSQDRMSNQPQHF.

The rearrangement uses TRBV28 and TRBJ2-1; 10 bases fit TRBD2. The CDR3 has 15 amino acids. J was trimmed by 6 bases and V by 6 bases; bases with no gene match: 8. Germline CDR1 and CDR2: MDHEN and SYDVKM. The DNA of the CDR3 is TGTGCCAGCAGCGGGAGCGGGAGGGCTCGCAATGAGCAGTTCTTC. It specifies CASSGSGRARNEQFF.

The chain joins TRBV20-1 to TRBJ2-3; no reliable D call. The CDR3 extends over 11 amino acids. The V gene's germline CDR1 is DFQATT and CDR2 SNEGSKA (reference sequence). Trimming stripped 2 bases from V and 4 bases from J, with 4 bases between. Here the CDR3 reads CSARYSDTQYF. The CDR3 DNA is TGCAGTGCTAGATATTCAGATACGCAGTATTTT.

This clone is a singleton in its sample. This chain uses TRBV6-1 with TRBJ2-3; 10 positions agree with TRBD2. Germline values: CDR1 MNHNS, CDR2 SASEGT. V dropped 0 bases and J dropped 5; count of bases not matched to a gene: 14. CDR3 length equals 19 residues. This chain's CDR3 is CASSEANYLAGEDRDTQYF. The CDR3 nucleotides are TGTGCCAGCAGTGAAGCGAATTATCTAGCGGGAGAAGATAGAGATACGCAGTATTTT.

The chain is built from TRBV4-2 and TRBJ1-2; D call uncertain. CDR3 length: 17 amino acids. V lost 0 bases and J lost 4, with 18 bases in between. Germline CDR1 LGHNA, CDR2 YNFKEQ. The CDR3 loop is CASSQDQRAETGYGYTF. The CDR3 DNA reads TGTGCCAGCAGCCAAGATCAACGGGCCGAAACCGGCTATGGCTACACCTTC.

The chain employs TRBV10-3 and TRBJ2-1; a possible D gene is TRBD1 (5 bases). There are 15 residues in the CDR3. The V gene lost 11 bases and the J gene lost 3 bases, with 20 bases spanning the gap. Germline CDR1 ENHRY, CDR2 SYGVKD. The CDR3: CASMTDGQHYNEQFF. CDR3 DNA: TGTGCCTCGATGACCGACGGACAACACTACAATGAGCAGTTCTTC.

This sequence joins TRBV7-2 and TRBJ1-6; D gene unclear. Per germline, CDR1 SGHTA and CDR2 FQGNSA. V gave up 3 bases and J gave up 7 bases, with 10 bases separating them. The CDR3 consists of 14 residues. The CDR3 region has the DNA TGTGCCAGCAGCTTTAGGGTTGGCAATTCACCCCTCCACTTT. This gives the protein CASSFRVGNSPLHF.

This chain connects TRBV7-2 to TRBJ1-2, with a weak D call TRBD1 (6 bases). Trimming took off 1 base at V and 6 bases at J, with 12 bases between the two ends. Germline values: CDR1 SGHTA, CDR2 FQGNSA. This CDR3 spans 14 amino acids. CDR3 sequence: CASSLESGEDGYTF. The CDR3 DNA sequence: TGTGCCAGCAGCTTAGAGTCAGGGGAAGATGGCTACACCTTC.

The CDR3 coding sequence is TGTGCCAGTAGTATGTGGGACAAAACCTACGAGCAGTACTTC. Residues: CASSMWDKTYEQYF. J is TRBJ2-7 and V is TRBV19; tentatively, D is TRBD1 (6 bases). Germline values: CDR1 LNHDA, CDR2 SQIVND (reference sequence). The CDR3 is 14 amino acids. Deletions cut 3 bases from V and 2 bases from J, with 11 bases between.

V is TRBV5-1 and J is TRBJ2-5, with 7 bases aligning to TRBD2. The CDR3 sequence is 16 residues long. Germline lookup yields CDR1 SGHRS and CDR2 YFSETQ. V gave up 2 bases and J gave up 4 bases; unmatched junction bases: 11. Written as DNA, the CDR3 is TGCGCCAGCAGCTTTCACCGGGACTACCAGGCAGAGACCCAGTACTTC. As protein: CASSFHRDYQAETQYF.

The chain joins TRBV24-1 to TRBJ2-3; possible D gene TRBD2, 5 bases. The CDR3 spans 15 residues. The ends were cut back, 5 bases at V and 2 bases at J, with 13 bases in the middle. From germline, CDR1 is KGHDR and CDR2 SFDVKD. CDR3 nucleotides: TGTGCCACCAGTGGGACTTCCCCTCTCACAGATACGCAGTATTTT. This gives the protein CATSGTSPLTDTQYF.

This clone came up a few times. The CDR3, as DNA: TGCAGCGTTGAGGGGACTAGCGGGAGTTCCTACGAGCAGTACTTC. It yields the protein CSVEGTSGSSYEQYF. The rearrangement joins TRBV29-1 to TRBJ2-7; 14 bases are shared with TRBD2. V was pared by 3 bases and J by 1 base, with 2 bases of the junction left unmatched. CDR1 is SQVTM, CDR2 ANQGSEA, per germline. This CDR3 has 15 amino acids.

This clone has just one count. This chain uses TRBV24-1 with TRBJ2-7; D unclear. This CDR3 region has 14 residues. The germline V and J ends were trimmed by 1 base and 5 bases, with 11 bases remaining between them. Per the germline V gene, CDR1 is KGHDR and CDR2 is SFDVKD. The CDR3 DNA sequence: TGTGCCACCAGTGATTTTCCTAGTTCGGACGAGCAGTACTTC. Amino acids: CATSDFPSSDEQYF.

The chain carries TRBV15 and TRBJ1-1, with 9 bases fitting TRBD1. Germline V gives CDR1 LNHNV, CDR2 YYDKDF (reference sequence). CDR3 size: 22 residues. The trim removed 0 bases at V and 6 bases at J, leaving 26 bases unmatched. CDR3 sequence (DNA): TGTGCCACCAGCAGAGATCCCCCAACAGGGGGCGGGCTCTCAGCACTCCGGGCTGAAGCTTTCTTT. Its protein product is CATSRDPPTGGGLSALRAEAFF.

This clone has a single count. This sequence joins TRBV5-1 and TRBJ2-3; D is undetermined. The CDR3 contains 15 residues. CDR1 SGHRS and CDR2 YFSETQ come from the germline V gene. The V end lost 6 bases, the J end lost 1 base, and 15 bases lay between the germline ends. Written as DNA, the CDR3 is TGCGCCAGCATATTCGGTACTCGGGGCACAGATACGCAGTATTTT. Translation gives CASIFGTRGTDTQYF.

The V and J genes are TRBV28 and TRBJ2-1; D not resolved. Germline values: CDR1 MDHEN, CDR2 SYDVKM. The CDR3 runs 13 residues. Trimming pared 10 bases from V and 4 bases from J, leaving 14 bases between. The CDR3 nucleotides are TGTGCCATCCAGAGGCGAAGGTACAATGAGCAGTTCTTC. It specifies CAIQRRRYNEQFF.

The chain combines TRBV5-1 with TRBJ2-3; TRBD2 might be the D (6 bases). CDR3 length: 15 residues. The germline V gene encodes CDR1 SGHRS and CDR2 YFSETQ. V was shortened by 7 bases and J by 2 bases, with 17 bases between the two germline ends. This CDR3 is CASRTKGTDTDTQYF. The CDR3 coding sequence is TGCGCCAGCCGGACTAAAGGGACGGACACAGATACGCAGTATTTT.